This T cell receptor (beta chain) was captured by sequencing in a study of cytomegalovirus exposure and HLA in healthy donors listed by TCRdb under 2017. A note on the overall study: In an earlier analysis of roughly 590 of the donors, 250 to 300 Gb of sequence data and 117 million unique TCR beta sequences from some 170 million T cells were reported. An early release that covered about 600 HLA-typed donors contained around 300 gigabases of sequencing data and around 80 million unique TCR sequences. Among the roughly 370 genotyped donors, approximately 82% belonged to the genetic ancestry cluster associated with self-reported Caucasian donors. The study aimed to test whether signatures of past pathogen exposure could be identified by cataloging public T cell receptors. Using immunosequencing, the study profiled T cell repertoires from 500 to 800 subjects and related those repertoires to cytomegalovirus serostatus. Besides the first cohort of roughly 660 subjects, a separate validation cohort made up of 120 different subjects was used. To predict cytomegalovirus infection status, the study combined high-throughput TCR immunosequencing, statistical association of individual TCRs with disease status, and machine learning. To study patterns of TCR occurrence, a later analysis re-analyzed previously published TCR beta repertoires from 700 or so donors and added high-resolution HLA genotyping. In the later analysis, no new phenotypic data were used to find candidate immune exposures; instead, reliance was placed on TCR beta sequences and their occurrence across donors. To decide whether each TCR beta V gene segment behaved as functional or pseudogenic, an earlier analysis of some 580 of the donors relied on high-throughput TCR beta sequencing. Donor age, sex, ethnicity and CMV serostatus were compiled alongside the repertoire data. Genome-wide SNP genotypes for about three fifths of the roughly 700 donors were used in a later genetic analysis, which treated that subset as a discovery cohort. Every discovery cohort repertoire had been produced on one sequencing platform. HLA typing included class I and class II loci at four-digit resolution. Typing coverage differed by locus: A, B, C, DRB1 and DQB1 were typed in about 620-640 donors, DQA1 in about 510, DPA1 in over 600, and DPB1 in around 440. A handful of DR-DQ haplotypes were treated as single units for association and clustering because of strong linkage in the cohort. Across under 500 genotyped donors of the cohort, an average of roughly 250,000 unique TCR beta nucleotide sequences per donor were sequenced, and approximately 17% of those sequences were non-productive. Study-wide conclusions, independent of this receptor: Most CMV-associated TCR beta chains appeared to be HLA-restricted in a later analysis, and the HLA associations seemed to be driven largely by CMV exposure. Some 15 rarely observed V segments, including chromosome 9 orphons, were excluded from the earlier analysis of several hundred of the donors because counts were too low. Sequencing depth was assumed to be roughly uniform across donors in the presence/absence analyses, though that assumption may not hold. Specific HLA alleles were associated with 15,000 to 20,000 TCR beta sequences at a false discovery rate of 0.05 in a later analysis. Strong co-occurrence of HLA alleles, especially DR and DQ, made assigning TCR associations to individual alleles difficult. Across donors, most TCR sequences were observed very rarely, whereas some public TCRs were present in many individuals. A cluster of highly shared sequence variants was judged likely to be a technical artifact of the sequencing pipeline. In vitro tests confirmed that a few of the cytomegalovirus-associated TCR beta chains recognize cytomegalovirus antigens. A later genetic analysis associated a missense DCLRE1C variant with V-gene and J-gene trimming of TCR beta chains, and an independent cohort replicated the association. Cytomegalovirus status was reported to be diagnosed by the classifier with high specificity and sensitivity in both the original and validation cohorts. According to a later genetic analysis, donors in an Asian-associated ancestry cluster had fewer N-insertions in productive TCRs than the roughly 700-donor mean. The 87-base-pair reads could not distinguish some IMGT-functional V segments, including TRBV6-2 and TRBV6-3, so those segments were excluded. Because some donors lacked HLA typing at each locus, the association tests relied only on the typed subset. A further reported finding was that TCR beta sequences accurately predicted the HLA-A and HLA-B alleles for most subjects in the first cohort. The cohort was sequenced for TCR beta chains only, and without alpha or paired-chain data the features that could be detected were limited. The only immune exposure information available for the cohort was CMV serostatus. A later analysis found that HLA-associated TCR beta chains were more clonally expanded and had lower generation probabilities than equally common non-associated chains. A later analysis reported that several top co-occurrence clusters appeared linked to parvovirus B19, influenza, CMV and Epstein-Barr virus. According to a later analysis, TCR association rates differed among HLA loci, with DRB1 alleles showing the most associated TCRs and HLA-C alleles showing the fewest. It was suggested by the authors that the approach could potentially be generalized to other disease states and immunological phenotypes. The study gave a list of 150 to 200 TCR beta chains associated with cytomegalovirus. Correlated functional status among segregating V segments might be attributable to linkage disequilibrium, but an unknown experimental factor could not be ruled out. In an earlier analysis of approximately 590 of the donors, most TCR beta V segments were observed in productive rearrangements about 87% or about 30% of the time, broadly matching IMGT annotations.

The cohort was made up of 650 to 700 healthy bone marrow donors. At the time of sampling, every cohort member was nominally healthy, though immune exposures that went unrecorded were likely present. The donor tested CMV seropositive, placing the donor among the approximately 290 seropositive members of the cohort. Each donor provided a peripheral blood sample, and peripheral blood mononuclear cells were used for TCR beta sequencing. Genomic DNA extraction from the blood cell samples was performed with the Qiagen DNeasy Blood Extraction Kit. Taken from the germline V gene, the CDR1 and CDR2 loops are MNHEY and SVGAGI. Cut back by 4 bases and 3 bases, the V and J ends lie 12 bases apart. The cysteine opens and the phenylalanine closes a CDR3 of 15 amino acids. CDR3 DNA only is kept here, 45 bases in frame from base 1. The library came from the immunoSEQ multiplex PCR assay. The multiplex PCR relied on a mix of 60 forward primers for TCR Vbeta segments and 13 reverse primers for TCR Jbeta segments. The CDR3 region of rearranged TCR beta genes was amplified from genomic DNA with a multiplex PCR assay. On the Illumina HiSeq System, the amplified TCR beta libraries were sequenced as 87-base-pair reads. The original pipeline was this. In a later analysis, 70 million to 95 million unique TCR beta chains were counted across the roughly 670 repertoires, and some 10 million of these chains were shared by at least two donors. A nearest-neighbor algorithm error-corrected the raw reads and collapsed the reads into unique sequences, merging closely related sequences to remove PCR and sequencing errors. Alignment of CDR3 sequences to IMGT reference sequences was used to assign V, D and J gene segments. For a sequence to be retained, a match of at least six nucleotides was required to both a V gene segment and a J gene segment. Rearrangements were called productive when the CDR3 lacked stop codons and stayed in frame with V and J; all others were non-productive. Following IMGT convention, CDR3 was defined as the stretch from the second conserved V-encoded cysteine up to the conserved J-encoded phenylalanine. The earlier analysis of fewer than 750 of the donors excluded sequences that lacked an unambiguous match to a single V gene segment. An earlier analysis of a few hundred of the donors called V segments functional above 56.7% productive rearrangements and segregating when the between-donor standard deviation exceeded 5%. A statistical classification framework was built to diagnose cytomegalovirus status from the catalog of TCR beta chain sequences. In a later analysis, V and J genes were assigned by comparing TCR nucleotide sequences against IMGT/GENE-DB human TR gene sequences. Using the TCRdist pipeline, a later analysis assigned CDR3 sequences along with most-parsimonious VDJ recombination scenarios. A later analysis defined each TCR beta chain by its CDR3 amino acid sequence plus V-gene family, and excluded reads lacking a unique V-gene family. As a way to deal with suspected cross-contamination and a sequencing artifact, a later analysis dropped approximately 570 nucleotide sequences that were highly shared and had low generation probability. For each public chain, a later analysis derived a clonal expansion index from normalized ranks of inferred template counts within each repertoire. In a later analysis, generation probabilities were computed with a VDJ recombination model fitted to out-of-frame rearrangements, and the resulting probabilities were checked against IGoR. A later analysis scored TCR-TCR, TCR-HLA and TCR-CMV co-occurrence with hypergeometric tests, applying a repertoire-size bias correction to TCR pairs. A later analysis estimated false discovery rates by permuting HLA or CMV assignments 20 times. In a later analysis, co-occurring TCRs were grouped using DBSCAN, with TCRdist sequence similarity added in when clustering inside HLA-allele-positive subsets. Co-occurrence clustering excluded repertoires with fewer than 30,000 or more than 120,000 public chains, plus five with anomalous nucleotide sharing. Here the immuneACCESS table is served through TCRdb, limited to in-frame sequences with V and J called. Missing clones are a known gap in these copies; in checked studies unresolved V genes cover under half, and the rest lacks a known reason. V, J and clone size are those of that table, while D and trimming were read from the DNA. A total of 130,000 or so clones appear in this sample, 73% of them only once. The ten biggest clones cover about 2.1% of the sample.

Of note for this clone: The specificity of this receptor is unknown. Base-call qualities are not available, and no considerably larger clone is one nucleotide away.

Recombination linked TRBV6-5 to TRBJ2-2; perhaps TRBD1 is the D gene, with 6 bases matching. The specimen sequenced was PBMCs. This TCR derives from a woman between 35 and 50 years old in good health and CMV-seropositive. The nucleotide sequence is given as TGTGCCAGCAGTTGGGACACTCGATACACCGGGGAGCTGTTTTTT. The encoded protein is CASSWDTRYTGELFF.